Below, 17 T cell receptor beta chains from the same sample are listed, as sequenced in a study of blood T cell repertoires in COVID-19 (dated by TCRdb to the early 2020s). Receptor amplification or capture employed the immunoSEQ multiplex PCR assay. In TCRdb, the immuneACCESS table is reduced to in-frame sequences with V and J assigned. These tables do not hold every clone; where another copy was compared, an unresolved V gene accounts for under half, and the others remain unexplained. The sample table shows roughly 300,000 clones, and approximately 83% are seen once. Around 10% of the sample belongs to the ten largest clones. Sequencing was done on a sample of peripheral blood. These receptors were obtained from a woman aged 50 to 60 who had recovered from COVID-19.

Many counts were recorded for this clone. This rearrangement joins TRBV27 to TRBJ2-2; D ambiguous. CDR3 size: 12 residues. With 4 bases removed from V and 5 bases from J, the gap between germline ends came to 5 bases. Germline CDR1 MNHEY, CDR2 SMNVEV (reference sequence). The CDR3 coding sequence is TGTGCCAGCAGTTCAGGAACCGGGGAGCTGTTTTTT. This gives the protein CASSSGTGELFF.

This clone appeared a few times. This chain connects TRBV6-5 to TRBJ2-3; D ambiguous. The CDR3 length is 15 residues. CDR1 MNHEY and CDR2 SVGAGI come from the germline V gene. Trimming left V 2 bases short and J 1 base short, with 10 bases between. The CDR3 DNA reads TGTGCCAGCAGTTACGTCCGCAGCGGCACAGATACGCAGTATTTT. Its protein product is CASSYVRSGTDTQYF.

The chain joins TRBV30 to TRBJ2-1; 10 positions agree with TRBD2. The trim removed 1 base at V and 2 bases at J, leaving 5 bases unmatched. From germline, CDR1 is GTSNPN and CDR2 SVGIG (reference sequence). The CDR3 has 16 amino acids. CDR3 sequence (DNA): TGTGCCTGGAGTGGTCTAGCGGGAGTGACCTACAATGAGCAGTTCTTC. It specifies CAWSGLAGVTYNEQFF. The entire variable domain, with the rest obtained from reference TRBV30 and TRBJ2-1, is as follows: SQTIHQWPATLVQPVGSPLSLECTVEGTSNPNLYWYRQAAGRGLQLLFYSVGIGQISSEVPQNLSASRPQDRQFILSSKKLLLSDSGFYLCAWSGLAGVTYNEQFFGPGTRLTVL.

The V and J genes are TRBV19 and TRBJ1-2; weak D call: TRBD1 (6 bases). Germline CDR1 LNHDA, CDR2 SQIVND (reference sequence). The length of the CDR3 is 14 residues. Trimming cost V 6 bases and J 1 base, with 12 bases left between them. CDR3 coding DNA: TGTGCCAGTAGGGAGGACAGCTTTAACTATGGCTACACCTTC. This encodes CASREDSFNYGYTF. The full variable domain, its missing parts supplied by reference TRBV19 and TRBJ1-2, is DGGITQSPKYLFRKEGQNVTLSCEQNLNHDAMYWYRQDPGQGLRLIYYSQIVNDFQKGDIAEGYSVSREKKESFPLTVTSAQKNPTAFYLCASREDSFNYGYTFGSGTRLTVV.

The gene calls are TRBV11-3 and TRBJ2-1; 11 bases agree with TRBD2. The trim removed 0 bases at V and 3 bases at J, leaving 10 bases unmatched. In germline, CDR1 is SGHNT, CDR2 YENEEA. The CDR3 contains 19 residues. CDR3 bases: TGTGCCAGCAGCTTAGATACCTTAGCGGGGGGGCCACTCTACAATGAGCAGTTCTTC. As protein: CASSLDTLAGGPLYNEQFF.

V gene TRBV7-9 combines with J gene TRBJ2-4; TRBD2 matches at 12 bases. The J segment lost 6 bases and the V segment lost 3 bases, leaving 9 bases of the junction unmatched. The germline CDR1 and CDR2 sequences are SEHNR and FQNEAQ (reference sequence). The CDR3 runs to 17 residues. CDR3 loop: CASSLGLAGRGVNIQYF. Written as DNA, the CDR3 is TGTGCCAGCAGCTTGGGACTAGCGGGCCGCGGGGTAAACATTCAGTACTTC.

This clone was seen once. This sequence joins TRBV11-2 and TRBJ1-2; 8 nucleotides align to TRBD1. The CDR3 extends over 14 amino acids. The junction had 11 bases not matched to a gene; V was cut back by 10 bases and J by 4 bases. Germline assignment: CDR1 SGHAT and CDR2 FQNNGV. The CDR3, as DNA: TGTGCCACCTCCCGATTAACAGGGGGCTATGGCTACACCTTC. Translating it yields CATSRLTGGYGYTF.

The chain links TRBV18 to TRBJ1-3; no reliable D call. This CDR3 spans 15 amino acids. Germline V CDR1 and CDR2: KGHSH, LQKENI. V was cut by 3 bases and J by 0 bases, with 9 bases left in between. The CDR3 DNA follows: TGTGCCAGCTCACCCGACGGGAACTCTGGAAACACCATATATTTT. Translated: CASSPDGNSGNTIYF.

This clone occurred a few times. Other DNA sequences in this sample translate to the same CDR3. J is TRBJ1-1 and V is TRBV18; 9 positions agree with TRBD1. The CDR3 contains 14 residues. Trimming at V came to 3 bases and at J to 1 base, leaving 0 bases not matched to a gene. The V gene's germline CDR1 is KGHSH and CDR2 LQKENI. The CDR3 here is CASSPGQGNTEAFF. The CDR3 region has the DNA TGTGCCAGCTCACCGGGACAGGGGAACACTGAAGCTTTCTTT.

The chain couples TRBV27 to TRBJ1-6, with a weak D call TRBD1 (6 bases). With 7 bases removed from V and 9 bases from J, the gap between germline ends came to 43 bases. Germline CDR1 and CDR2: MNHEY and SMNVEV (reference sequence). The CDR3 has 23 residues. The CDR3 sequence is CASIIISLSPMAYEQGLVSPLHF. Here the CDR3 DNA reads TGTGCCAGCATAATTATCTCGCTATCTCCAATGGCCTACGAGCAGGGGTTAGTTTCACCCCTCCACTTT.

By share of the sample, this clone is medium-sized. This chain links TRBV11-3 with TRBJ2-7; D is possibly TRBD1 (6 bases). The V end was cut by 1 base, the J end by 5 bases, with 15 bases between. Germline-derived CDR1 and CDR2 are SGHNT and YENEEA. The CDR3 has 15 amino acids. The DNA for the CDR3 is TGTGCCAGCAGCTTAGGTGGACAGCACACCGACGAGCAGTACTTC. Its protein is CASSLGGQHTDEQYF.

The chain joins TRBV24-1 to TRBJ2-3, with 12 bases lining up with TRBD2. This CDR3 is built from 15 residues. The junction had 6 bases not matched to a gene; V was cut back by 1 base and J by 11 bases. Per the germline V gene, CDR1 is KGHDR and CDR2 is SFDVKD. The CDR3 protein is CATSDFTSGGPRQYF. CDR3 nucleotide sequence: TGTGCCACCAGTGATTTTACTAGCGGGGGGCCCCGGCAGTATTTT.

The chain couples TRBV19 to TRBJ2-1; the match to TRBD2 covers 12 bases. After removal of 7 bases from V and 0 bases from J, the junction contained 7 bases not matched to a gene. This CDR3 region has 17 residues. Germline lookup yields CDR1 LNHDA and CDR2 SQIVND (reference sequence). CDR3 loop: CASIRTSGDFSYNEQFF. The CDR3 region has the DNA TGTGCCAGTATTCGGACTAGCGGGGACTTCTCCTACAATGAGCAGTTCTTC. Full variable domain (rest looked up from reference TRBV19 and TRBJ2-1): DGGITQSPKYLFRKEGQNVTLSCEQNLNHDAMYWYRQDPGQGLRLIYYSQIVNDFQKGDIAEGYSVSREKKESFPLTVTSAQKNPTAFYLCASIRTSGDFSYNEQFFGPGTRLTVL.

This chain joins TRBV7-3 and TRBJ2-2; 13 bases map to TRBD2. Germline CDR1 reads SGHTA; CDR2 reads FQGTGA. The J segment lost 1 base and the V segment lost 6 bases, leaving 2 bases of the junction unmatched. The CDR3 is 16 amino acids. The CDR3 protein is CASSRTSGGNTGELFF. For the CDR3, the DNA is TGTGCCAGCAGTAGGACTAGCGGGGGGAACACCGGGGAGCTGTTTTTT.

CDR3 sequence: CASSPTRNYEQYF. The DNA for the CDR3 is TGTGCCAGCAGCCCCACAAGAAACTACGAGCAGTACTTC. This chain connects TRBV12-3 or TRBV12-4 to TRBJ2-7; D is unresolved. Trimming took off 6 bases at V and 3 bases at J, with 12 bases between the two ends. The CDR3 runs to 13 residues.

The chain uses TRBV28 and TRBJ1-1; TRBD1 agrees at 7 bases. The J segment lost 4 bases and the V segment lost 2 bases, leaving 10 bases of the junction unmatched. The CDR3 contains 16 residues. Germline V lookup: CDR1 MDHEN, CDR2 SYDVKM. CDR3 sequence (DNA): TGTGCCAGCAGTTTAGCCGGAGCCCCAGGGGGCACTGAAGCTTTCTTT. Encoded protein: CASSLAGAPGGTEAFF.

Only a few counts were recorded for this clone. A read error is possible here, since a much larger clone lies one base away. The CDR3 protein is CASSPLPPGREGTADTQYF. DNA of the CDR3: TGCGCCAGCAGCCCACTCCCGCCCGGGCGGGAGGGGACCGCAGATACGCAGTATTTT. The gene calls are TRBV5-1 and TRBJ2-3, with 9 bases aligning to TRBD2. J lost 4 bases, V lost 4 bases, and 19 bases had no gene match. CDR1 is SGHRS and CDR2 is YFSETQ in the germline V gene. The CDR3 sequence is 19 residues long.